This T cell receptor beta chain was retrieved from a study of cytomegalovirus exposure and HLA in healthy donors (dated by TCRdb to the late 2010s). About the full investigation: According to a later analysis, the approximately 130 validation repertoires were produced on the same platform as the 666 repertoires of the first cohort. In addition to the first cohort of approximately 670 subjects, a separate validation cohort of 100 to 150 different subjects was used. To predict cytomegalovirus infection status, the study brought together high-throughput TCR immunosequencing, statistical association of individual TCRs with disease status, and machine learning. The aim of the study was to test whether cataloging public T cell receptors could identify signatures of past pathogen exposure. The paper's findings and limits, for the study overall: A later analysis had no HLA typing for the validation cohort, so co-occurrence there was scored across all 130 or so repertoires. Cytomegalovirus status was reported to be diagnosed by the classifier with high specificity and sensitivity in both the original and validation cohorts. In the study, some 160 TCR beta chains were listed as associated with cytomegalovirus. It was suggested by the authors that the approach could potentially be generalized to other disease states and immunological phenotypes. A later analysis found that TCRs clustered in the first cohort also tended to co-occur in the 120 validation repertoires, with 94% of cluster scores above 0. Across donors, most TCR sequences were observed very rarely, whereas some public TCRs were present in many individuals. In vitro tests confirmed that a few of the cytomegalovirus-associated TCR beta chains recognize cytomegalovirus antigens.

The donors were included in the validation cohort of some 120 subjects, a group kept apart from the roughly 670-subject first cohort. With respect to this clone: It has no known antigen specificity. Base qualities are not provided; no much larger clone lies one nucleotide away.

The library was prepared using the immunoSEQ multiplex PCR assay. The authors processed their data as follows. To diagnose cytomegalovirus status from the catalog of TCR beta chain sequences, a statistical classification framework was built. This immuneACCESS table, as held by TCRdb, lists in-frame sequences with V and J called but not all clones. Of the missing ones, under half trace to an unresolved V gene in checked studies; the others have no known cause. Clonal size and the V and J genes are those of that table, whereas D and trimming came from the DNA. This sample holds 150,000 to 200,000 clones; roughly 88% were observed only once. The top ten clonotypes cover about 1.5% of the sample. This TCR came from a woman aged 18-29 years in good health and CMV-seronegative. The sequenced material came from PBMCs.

The CDR3 sequence is CASSFQGSTYEQFF. The DNA sequence is as follows: TGCGCCAGCAGCTTTCAGGGATCTACATATGAGCAGTTCTTC. The rearranged segments are TRBV5-1 and TRBJ2-1, with TRBD1 tentatively as D gene (5 bases match). Measured from the cysteine to the phenylalanine, the CDR3 is 14 residues long. CDR3 DNA is the only sequence kept; it has 42 bases, read in frame from the first base. Trimming at the junction amounts to 2 bases on V and 8 bases on J, and the germline ends lie 14 bases apart. Per the germline V gene, SGHRS is the CDR1 and YFSETQ is the CDR2.